Following are 4 T cell receptor beta chains from one sample sequenced in a study of T-cell memory formation after mild COVID-19. Using its own MiXCR run on the 5' RACE reads, TCRdb lists one record per CDR3 protein. The sample carries about 290,000 distinct CDR3 sequences, more than 15% recorded once. Sequenced input: PBMCs or a T cell subset sorted from them (not recorded which). The receptors were gathered from a man between 18 and 29 years old who had mild COVID-19 (a few samples of this study predate the infection). Cell type and time point are not known.

CDR3 DNA sequence: TGTGCCAGCAGCGTAGCCCCCGTCCGTCTCCATACGCAGTATTTT. This sequence encodes CASSVAPVRLHTQYF. The V gene is TRBV9, the J gene TRBJ2-3; D gene ambiguous. Germline CDR1 is SGDLS and CDR2 is YYNGEE. Trimming pared 0 bases from V and 7 bases from J, leaving 15 bases between. There are 15 residues in the CDR3.

V gene TRBV6-2 or TRBV6-3 combines with J gene TRBJ1-6; the D is unclear. The CDR3 spans 12 residues. Germline V gene data show CDR1 as MNHEY and CDR2 as SVGEGT. Trimming removed 5 bases at V and 7 bases at J, with 6 bases between. CDR3 sequence reads: CASSPRNSPLHF. The DNA for the CDR3 is TGTGCCAGCAGTCCAAGGAATTCACCCCTCCACTTT.

This clonotype was counted between two and nine times. The J gene is TRBJ2-3, the V gene TRBV6-5; D is tentatively TRBD1 or TRBD2 (5 bases each). The CDR3 covers 14 residues. The V end was cut by 6 bases, the J end by 5 bases, with 15 bases between. Germline CDR1 is MNHEY and CDR2 is SVGAGI. CDR3 sequence reads: CASSRPGQLDTQYF. Written as DNA, the CDR3 is TGTGCCAGCAGCCGCCCGGGGCAGTTAGATACGCAGTATTTT.

This clonotype has only a few counts. This chain connects TRBV7-2 to TRBJ2-5; D may correspond to TRBD1 or TRBD2 (6 bases each). V shed 1 base and J shed 5 bases, with 14 bases lying between them. The CDR3 covers 15 residues. CDR1 is SGHTA, CDR2 FQGNSA, per germline. The CDR3 protein is CASSLVGWGAETQYF. The CDR3 bases are TGTGCCAGCAGCTTAGTCGGGTGGGGGGCGGAGACCCAGTACTTC.